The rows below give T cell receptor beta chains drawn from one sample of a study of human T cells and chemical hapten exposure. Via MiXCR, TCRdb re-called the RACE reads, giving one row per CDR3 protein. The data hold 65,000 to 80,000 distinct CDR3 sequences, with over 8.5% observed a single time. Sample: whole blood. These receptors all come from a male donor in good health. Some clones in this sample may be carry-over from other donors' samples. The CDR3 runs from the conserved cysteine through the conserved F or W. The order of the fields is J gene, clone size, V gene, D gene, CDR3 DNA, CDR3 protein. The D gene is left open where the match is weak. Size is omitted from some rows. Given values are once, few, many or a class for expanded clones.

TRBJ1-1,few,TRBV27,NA,TGTGCCAGCAGTGTGCCCGGGCCAAGGAGACTGGGCACTGAAGCTTTCTTT,CASSVPGPRRLGTEAFF
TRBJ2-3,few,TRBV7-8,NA,TGTGCCAGCAGCTTATCTGAGATAGATACGCAGTATTTT,CASSLSEIDTQYF
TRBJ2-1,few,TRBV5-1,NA,TGCGCCAGCGGGGGCTCCCGAGATGAGCAGTTCTTC,CASGGSRDEQFF
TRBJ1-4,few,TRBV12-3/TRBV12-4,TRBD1,TGTGCCAGCAGTCCTAGGACAGGGGGGACTAATGAAAAACTGTTTTTT,CASSPRTGGTNEKLFF
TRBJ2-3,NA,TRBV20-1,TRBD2,TGCAGTGCTCTAGCGGGGGGGCCCGATACGCAGTATTTT,CSALAGGPDTQYF
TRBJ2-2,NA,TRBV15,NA,TGTGCCACCAGCAGAACCGGAGGGGAGCTGTTTTTT,CATSRTGGELFF
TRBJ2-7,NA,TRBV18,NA,TGTGCCAGCTCACCAGCATCCTACGAGCAGTACTTC,CASSPASYEQYF
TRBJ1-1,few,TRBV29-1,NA,TGCAGCGTTGCCAGGGCCACTGAAGCTTTCTTT,CSVARATEAFF
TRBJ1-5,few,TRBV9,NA,TGTGCCAGCAGCGTAGGCCAGCTGAGCAATCAGCCCCAGCATTTT,CASSVGQLSNQPQHF
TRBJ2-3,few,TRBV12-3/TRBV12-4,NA,TGTGCCAGCAGCCTTTATAGGACCGGGAAGGGTTTGGATACGCAGTATTTT,CASSLYRTGKGLDTQYF
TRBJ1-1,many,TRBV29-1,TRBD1,TGCAGCGCCCCCGGCGGGACAGGGGCTGAAGCTTTCTTT,CSAPGGTGAEAFF
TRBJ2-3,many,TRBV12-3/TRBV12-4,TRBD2,TGTGCCAGCAGTCCTAGCGGGAGGGCCGGGGGCACAGATACGCAGTATTTT,CASSPSGRAGGTDTQYF
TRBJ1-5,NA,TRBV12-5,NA,TGTGCTAGTGGTCCCCTATCGGGGGCCGGTCAGCCCCAGCATTTT,CASGPLSGAGQPQHF
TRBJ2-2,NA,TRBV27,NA,TGTGCCAGCAGTTTAACATGGGTCGCTGCCACCGGGGAGCTGTTTTTT,CASSLTWVAATGELFF
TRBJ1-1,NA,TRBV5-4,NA,TGTGCCAGCAGCTTCGAGGGATTTGGGCGAGAAGCTTTCTTT,CASSFEGFGREAFF
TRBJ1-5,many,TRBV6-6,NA,TGTGCCAGCAGTTATGGCGGCAGGGTCGGCAATCAGCCCCAGCATTTT,CASSYGGRVGNQPQHF
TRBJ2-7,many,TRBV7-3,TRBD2,TGTGCCAGCAGTCTCGAGCCCGGGGGGGTCTACGAGCAGTACTTC,CASSLEPGGVYEQYF
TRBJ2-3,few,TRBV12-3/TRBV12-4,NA,TGTGCCAGCAGATATAGCACAGATACGCAGTATTTT,CASRYSTDTQYF
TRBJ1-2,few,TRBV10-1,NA,TGCGCCAGCAGTGAGTCGTCAAGGTTAGGACAGACCAATGGCTACACCTTC,CASSESSRLGQTNGYTF
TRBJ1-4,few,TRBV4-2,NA,TGTGCCAGCAGCGACGGACAGCCAAATGAAAAACTGTTTTTT,CASSDGQPNEKLFF
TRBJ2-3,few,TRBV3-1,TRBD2,TGTGCCAGCAGCCAAGCTAGCGGGAGCACAGATACGCAGTATTTT,CASSQASGSTDTQYF
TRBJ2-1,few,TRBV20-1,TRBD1,TGCAGTGCTAGAGAGACAGGGCCTTACTACAATGAGCAGTTCTTC,CSARETGPYYNEQFF
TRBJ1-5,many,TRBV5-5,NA,TGTGCCAGCAGCTTGGATAGGGGAGAAGATCAGCCCCAGCATTTT,CASSLDRGEDQPQHF
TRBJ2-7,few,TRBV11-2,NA,TGTGCCAGCAGCTTAGGCGGAGGCGGCTACGAGCAGTACTTC,CASSLGGGGYEQYF
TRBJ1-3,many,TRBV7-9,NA,TGTGCCAGCAGCCCCACGGGCTTCTCCTCTGGAAACACCATATATTTT,CASSPTGFSSGNTIYF
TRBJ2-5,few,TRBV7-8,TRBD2,TGTGCCAGCAGCCCACGCCGGCTAGCGGGAAGGGAGACCCAGTACTTC,CASSPRRLAGRETQYF
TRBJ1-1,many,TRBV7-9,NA,TGTGCCAGCAGCTTATGGAAGGGTCCTCCTACTGAAGCTTTCTTT,CASSLWKGPPTEAFF
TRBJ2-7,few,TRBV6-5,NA,TGTGCCAGCAGTTACTCAGAGGGCTACGAGCAGTACTTC,CASSYSEGYEQYF
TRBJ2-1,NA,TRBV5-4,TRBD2,TGTGCCAGCAGCTTTGGGGGGGAAGGACACAATGAGCAGTTCTTC,CASSFGGEGHNEQFF
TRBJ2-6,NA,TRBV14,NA,TGTGCCAGCAGCTCCCAGGGGGGTGACCCTGGGGCCAACGTCCTGACTTTC,CASSSQGGDPGANVLTF
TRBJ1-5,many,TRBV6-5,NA,TGTGCCAGCAGTTACTCTGACAGTCGAAATCAGCCCCAGCATTTT,CASSYSDSRNQPQHF
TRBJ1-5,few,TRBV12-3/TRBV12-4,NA,TGTGCCAGCAGTTTAGCCCAAAGTAGTTCAGAGCAGCCCCAGCATTTT,CASSLAQSSSEQPQHF
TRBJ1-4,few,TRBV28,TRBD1,TGTGCCAGCAGTATAGGGGGCGCCAGGGAAAAACTGTTTTTT,CASSIGGAREKLFF
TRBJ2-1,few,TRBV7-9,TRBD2,TGTGCCAGCAGCTTAGGCTGGCGGGAGGATTACAATGAGCAGTTCTTC,CASSLGWREDYNEQFF
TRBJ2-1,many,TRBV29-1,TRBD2,TGCAGCGTCGCACTAGCGGACTCCTACAATGAGCAGTTCTTC,CSVALADSYNEQFF
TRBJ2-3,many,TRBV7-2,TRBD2,TGTGCCAGCAGCCCCCTAGCGGGGGCGGCAGATACGCAGTATTTT,CASSPLAGAADTQYF
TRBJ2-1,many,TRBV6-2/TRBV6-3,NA,TGTGCCAGCAGTTACTGGCGGGACTTCTACAATGAGCAGTTCTTC,CASSYWRDFYNEQFF
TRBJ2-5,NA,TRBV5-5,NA,TGTGCCAGCAGCTTCTCCCTCCGGGGGCAGGAGACCCAGTACTTC,CASSFSLRGQETQYF
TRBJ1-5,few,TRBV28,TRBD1,TGTGCCAGCAGCGAGACAGGGGATAATCAGCCCCAGCATTTT,CASSETGDNQPQHF
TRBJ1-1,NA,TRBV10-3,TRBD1,TGTGCCATCACAGAAGGGACAGCGAACACTGAAGCTTTCTTT,CAITEGTANTEAFF
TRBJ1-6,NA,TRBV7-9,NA,TGTGCCAGCAGCTTAGGCGGAGAGTATAATTCACCCCTCCACTTT,CASSLGGEYNSPLHF
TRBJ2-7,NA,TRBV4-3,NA,TGCGCCAGCAGCCAAGATCGAGCCTACGAGCAGTACTTC,CASSQDRAYEQYF
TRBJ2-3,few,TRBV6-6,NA,TGTGCCAGCAGTTACTCTTTGAACCCAGATACGCAGTATTTT,CASSYSLNPDTQYF
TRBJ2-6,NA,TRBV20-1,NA,TGCAGTGCTAGGAAAGGGGGCTCTGGGGCCAACGTCCTGACTTTC,CSARKGGSGANVLTF
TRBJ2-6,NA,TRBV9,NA,TGTGCCAGCAGTGCTGGAGGTTTCAACGTCCTGACTTTC,CASSAGGFNVLTF
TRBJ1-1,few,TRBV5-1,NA,TGCGCCAGCAGCTTGGCATCGGGGCAGGGCACTGAAGCTTTCTTT,CASSLASGQGTEAFF
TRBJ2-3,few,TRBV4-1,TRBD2,TGCGCCAGACTAGCGGGAGGGCCCTCTAGCACAGATACGCAGTATTTT,CARLAGGPSSTDTQYF
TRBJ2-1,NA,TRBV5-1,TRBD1,TGCGCCAGCAGCTTGGGGACAGGGTGGGAGCAGTTCTTC,CASSLGTGWEQFF
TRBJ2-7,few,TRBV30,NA,TGTGCCTGGAGTGTTCGGCTAGCCCACTACGAGCAGTACTTC,CAWSVRLAHYEQYF
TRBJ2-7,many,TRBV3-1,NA,TGTGCCAGCAGCAAAGCGGCCAGTAACTCCTACGAGCAGTACTTC,CASSKAASNSYEQYF
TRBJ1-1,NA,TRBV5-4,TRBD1,TGTGCCAGCAGCATAGGACAGGGAATAGGTACTGAAGCTTTCTTT,CASSIGQGIGTEAFF
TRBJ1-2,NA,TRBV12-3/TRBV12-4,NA,TGTGCCAGCAGTTTAACAGGGAGTGGCTACACCTTC,CASSLTGSGYTF
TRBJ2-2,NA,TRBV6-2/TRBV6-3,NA,TGTGCCAGCAGTTACCCCTCCAGAGTGTTGAACACCGGGGAGCTGTTTTTT,CASSYPSRVLNTGELFF
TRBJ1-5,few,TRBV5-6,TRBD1,TGTGCCAGCAGCTTGAAGTTTGGACAGGGACCTAGCAATCAGCCCCAGCATTTT,CASSLKFGQGPSNQPQHF
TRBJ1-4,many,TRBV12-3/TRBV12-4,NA,TGTGCCAGCAGTTTGGAGACAGGCTCTCGGAGGGAAAAACTGTTTTTT,CASSLETGSRREKLFF